This T cell receptor (beta chain) emerged from a study of cytomegalovirus exposure and HLA in healthy donors. Study-wide points: Being productive about 87% or about 30% of the time was typical of most TCR beta V segments in an earlier analysis. Researchers reported that a few CMV-associated chains were confirmed in vitro as CMV antigen-specific. CMV serostatus was the only immune exposure information that was available.

This clone has just one count. Its specificity is not known. The V and J ends lost 5 bases and 9 bases, in that order; junction bases with no gene match: 7. Per the germline V gene, CDR1 is MDHEN and CDR2 is SYDVKM. The CDR3 is made up of 13 amino acids. Each donor's status was that of a healthy bone marrow donor. In the PCR, 60 Vbeta and 13 Jbeta primers were used. Profiled with immunoSEQ multiplex PCR; TCRdb holds only in-frame clones, not every one. The table has 110,000 to 150,000 clones, 80% to 85% seen once; the top ten hold roughly 1.3%. Sequencing was performed on PBMCs. This TCR derives from a male donor in good health and CMV-seropositive. The chain employs TRBV28 and TRBJ2-4, with 7 bases matching TRBD1. CDR3 DNA sequence: TGTGCCAGCAGTCTAGACAGGGTGGGCATTCAGTACTTC. Translation gives CASSLDRVGIQYF.